This T cell receptor (beta chain) was recovered during a study of PD-L1 blockade in urothelial cancer. Sample contribution per patient ranged from 1 to 8, covering pretreatment and on-treatment. Repertoires were generated with immunoSEQ multiplex PCR, while TCRdb's copy carries only in-frame clones and drops some. The repertoire holds some 45,000 clones, with roughly 88% as singletons. Concerning this clone: Its matching antigen is unknown.

Study conclusions and caveats: Durable-benefit patients showed greater tumor-associated blood clone expansion at 3 weeks.

Trimming stripped 3 bases from V and 8 bases from J, with 20 bases between. The V gene's germline CDR1 is LNHDA and CDR2 SQIVND (reference sequence). This CDR3 has 16 residues. The chain has TRBV19 and TRBJ2-1, with unresolved D. Here the sequenced sample was PBMCs, taken around atezolizumab (anti-PD-L1) treatment. This TCR was recovered from an older man with urothelial cancer. The CDR3 nucleotides are TGTGCCAGTAGTATCAAACAGTCTATCGTATACCATGAGCAGTTCTTC. Encoded protein: CASSIKQSIVYHEQFF.